Sequencing of this T cell receptor (beta chain) was carried out in a study of T-cell reconstitution after alpha-beta-depleted transplantation in children (dated by TCRdb to 2016 to 2017). At the level of the whole study: Using TCR repertoire profiling, the study followed T-cell immune reconstitution in a quantitative way in children after TCRalphabeta/CD19-depleted allogeneic hematopoietic cell transplantation.

The library was built by means of PCR. This sample was sequenced with an Illumina HiSeq 2500. To normalize quantification of the TCRbeta repertoire, the TCR libraries were built with molecular barcoding that relied on unique molecular identifiers. The public reads were reanalyzed by TCRdb: fastp trimming at Q25, MiXCR alignment, in-frame beta chains only. Each entry merges the rows of one CDR3 protein and shows their most common DNA and genes. The sample includes approximately 500,000 distinct CDR3 sequences, with 8% to 11% observed a single time. The ten largest clones take up around 2% of the sample. What the authors observed across the whole study: The frequencies of hyperexpanded clones fell over the following months, and after one year, T-cell counts and TCRbeta diversity were mostly attributed to newly produced T cells. The high TCRbeta diversity at day 60 in some patients was ascribed to recipient T cells and intrathymic progenitors that had survived conditioning. About two months after transplant, the apparently early recovery of alphabetaT-cell counts reportedly depended on just several hundred clones that had expanded rapidly and came from non-depleted graft cells.

In the paper's terms, the treatment or condition label means: allogeneic hematopoietic cell transplantation with graft depleted of TCRalphabeta T cells and CD19 B cells. Transplant recipients were children who received TCRalphabeta/CD19-depleted allogeneic hematopoietic cell grafts. From cysteine to phenylalanine, the CDR3 is 15 amino acids long. Only the CDR3 DNA is retained, 45 bases long and in frame from the first base. V lost 0 bases and J lost 3 bases, and the count of bases not matched to a germline gene is 4. The germline V gene specifies SGHRS as CDR1 and YFSETQ as CDR2. This clonotype was found many times. Its recognized antigen is unknown. Qualities for individual bases were not recorded, and no much larger clone is one base off.

Here the chain combines TRBV5-1 and TRBJ2-7, and TRBD1 aligns with 9 junction nucleotides. The TCR was taken from a child under 10 years old with inherited bone marrow failure, due to receive a stem cell transplant. The source material was PBMCs, sampled before TCRalphabeta/CD19-depleted stem cell transplant. The DNA sequence is given as TGCGCCAGCAGCTTGGGACAGGGGGATTTCTACGAGCAGTACTTC. It specifies CASSLGQGDFYEQYF.